Each of the 9 T cell receptor beta chains below was sequenced from the same sample in a study of cytomegalovirus exposure and HLA in healthy donors. In the PCR, 60 Vbeta and 13 Jbeta primers were used. The assay was immunoSEQ multiplex PCR, and TCRdb's table has in-frame clones only and misses some. This table has some 52,000 clones, around 70% appearing once. The sequencing sample was made of PBMCs. These receptors were obtained from a woman aged 45-65 years in good health and CMV-seronegative.

The rearrangement links TRBV5-4 to TRBJ2-3; D is possibly TRBD2 (7 bases). Deletions cut 1 base from V and 0 bases from J, with 12 bases between. CDR3 length: 16 amino acids. From germline, CDR1 is SGHNT and CDR2 YYREEE (reference sequence). The CDR3 sequence is CASSLIGGHSTDTQYF. CDR3 DNA sequence: TGTGCCAGCAGCTTGATCGGGGGGCACAGCACAGATACGCAGTATTTT.

The rearrangement links TRBV6-6 to TRBJ1-3; TRBD1 agrees at 9 bases. The germline CDR1 and CDR2 sequences are MNHNY and SVGAGI (reference sequence). There are 16 residues in the CDR3. J gave up 4 bases and V 2 bases, and 6 bases lay outside the gene matches. CDR3 in amino acids: CASSYGQGKTGNTIYF. The CDR3 coding sequence is TGTGCCAGCAGTTACGGACAGGGGAAGACAGGAAACACCATATATTTT.

The V gene is TRBV6-6, the J gene TRBJ2-3; 11 bases fit TRBD1. Per germline, CDR1 MNHNY and CDR2 SVGAGI (reference sequence). The CDR3 runs to 15 residues. Trimming cost V 6 bases and J 6 bases; bases outside gene matches: 8. The CDR3: CASSSGQGVGDTQYF. Written as DNA, the CDR3 is TGTGCCAGCAGCTCGGGACAGGGGGTCGGGGATACGCAGTATTTT.

The rearrangement joins TRBV7-2 to TRBJ1-2; 8 bases are shared with TRBD1. The CDR3 has 13 amino acids. Germline V gene data show CDR1 as SGHTA and CDR2 as FQGNSA. V shed 4 bases and J 7 bases; nucleotides not matched to a gene: 5. The CDR3 DNA sequence: TGTGCCAGCAGCTGGACAGGGTCGGGTGGCTACACCTTC. Protein: CASSWTGSGGYTF.

The gene calls are TRBV25-1 and TRBJ2-3, with unresolved D. This CDR3 comprises 16 residues. Germline-derived CDR1 and CDR2 are MGHDK and SYGVNS. Trimming pared 3 bases from V and 1 base from J, leaving 14 bases between. CDR3 amino acids: CASSDTALLGTDTQYF. The CDR3 DNA reads TGTGCCAGCAGTGATACAGCCCTATTGGGCACAGATACGCAGTATTTT.

V usage is TRBV19 and J usage is TRBJ2-3; a weak D match, TRBD1 (5 bases). This CDR3 is 13 amino acids long. V was pared by 3 bases and J by 1 base, with 5 bases between. Germline lookup yields CDR1 LNHDA and CDR2 SQIVND (reference sequence). The DNA of the CDR3 is TGTGCCAGTAGTATCAGGGGCACAGATACGCAGTATTTT. This gives the protein CASSIRGTDTQYF. The full variable domain, rest sourced from reference TRBV19 and TRBJ2-3, is DGGITQSPKYLFRKEGQNVTLSCEQNLNHDAMYWYRQDPGQGLRLIYYSQIVNDFQKGDIAEGYSVSREKKESFPLTVTSAQKNPTAFYLCASSIRGTDTQYFGPGTRLTVL.

This clone was observed a few times. The chain uses TRBV19 and TRBJ2-5, with TRBD2 matching 10 bases. The CDR3 runs to 17 residues. Trimming took 5 bases from V and 4 from J; bases not matched to a gene: 13. The germline CDR1 and CDR2 sequences are LNHDA and SQIVND (reference sequence). DNA of the CDR3: TGTGCCAGTAGTCCTACTCCCGCTAGCGGGAGAAGAGAGACCCAGTACTTC. Its protein product is CASSPTPASGRRETQYF. The full variable domain, in which reference TRBV19 and TRBJ2-5 provide the parts outside the CDR3, is DGGITQSPKYLFRKEGQNVTLSCEQNLNHDAMYWYRQDPGQGLRLIYYSQIVNDFQKGDIAEGYSVSREKKESFPLTVTSAQKNPTAFYLCASSPTPASGRRETQYFGPGTRLLVL.

This clone was seen more than once but under ten times. This chain connects TRBV7-9 to TRBJ2-4, with 7 bases that match TRBD2. The V gene's germline CDR1 is SEHNR and CDR2 FQNEAQ (reference sequence). J gave up 5 bases and V 3 bases, and 7 bases lay outside the gene matches. The CDR3 consists of 15 residues. CDR3 nucleotide sequence: TGTGCCAGCAGCTTGGTCGGGGGGATTCAAAACATTCAGTACTTC. It encodes CASSLVGGIQNIQYF.

This clone came up once. The chain uses TRBV27 and TRBJ2-7; TRBD2 is a possible D gene (6 bases). The CDR3 has 16 residues. Trimming cost V 8 bases and J 5 bases, with 25 bases left between them. Looked up from germline, CDR1 is MNHEY and CDR2 is SMNVEV (reference sequence). CDR3 nucleotide sequence: TGTGCCAGCCGGGTGAGTTCGTCGGGGAGGACGGACGAGCAGTACTTC. Encoded protein: CASRVSSSGRTDEQYF.